The 26 T cell receptor beta chains below all came from one sample that was sequenced in a study of T cell responses to AZD1222 COVID-19 vaccine. Clones were sequenced by immunoSEQ multiplex PCR, and TCRdb holds only the in-frame ones, with some missing. The top ten clones hold approximately 1.3% of a sample with about 79,000 clones, about four fifths of them seen once. Source: peripheral blood, taken 28 days after the second AZD1222 dose. The receptors were gathered from an adult who received the AZD1222 COVID-19 vaccine.

Concerning this clone: This CDR3 is also generated by other DNA sequences in the sample. The genes are TRBV9 and TRBJ2-7; D tentatively reads TRBD1 or TRBD2 (5 bases each). The CDR3 has 12 residues. The V gene lost 0 bases and the J gene lost 6 bases, with 7 bases spanning the gap. CDR1 is SGDLS and CDR2 is YYNGEE in the germline V gene. CDR3 loop: CASSVGGGEQYF. In DNA form, the CDR3 reads TGTGCCAGCAGCGTAGGTGGGGGCGAGCAGTACTTC.

This chain connects TRBV19 to TRBJ2-2; D may be TRBD1 (6 bases). The CDR3 has 14 amino acids. Germline CDR1 is LNHDA and CDR2 is SQIVND (reference sequence). Deletions cut 1 base from V and 5 bases from J, with 8 bases between. The CDR3 DNA is TGTGCCAGTAGTATAGTAACAGGGACCGGGGAGCTGTTTTTT. As protein: CASSIVTGTGELFF.

The chain couples TRBV27 to TRBJ1-5; D is unresolved. Trimming stripped 7 bases from V and 0 bases from J, with 10 bases between. The V gene's germline CDR1 is MNHEY and CDR2 SMNVEV (reference sequence). This CDR3 region has 14 residues. CDR3 region: CASKERYSNQPQHF. In DNA, the CDR3 is TGTGCCAGCAAAGAACGCTATAGCAATCAGCCCCAGCATTTT.

The gene calls are TRBV27 and TRBJ1-1; D is ambiguous. The CDR3 is 12 amino acids. Trimming stripped 3 bases from V and 7 bases from J, with 9 bases between. Germline V gene lookup returns CDR1 MNHEY and CDR2 SMNVEV (reference sequence). The CDR3 nucleotides are TGTGCCAGCAGTTTCGGGTCGGGTGAAGCTTTCTTT. Its protein is CASSFGSGEAFF.

The CDR3 sequence is CASSTSGQNIYNEQFF. The CDR3 DNA sequence: TGTGCCAGCAGTACCTCCGGACAGAACATCTACAATGAGCAGTTCTTC. V usage is TRBV27 and J usage is TRBJ2-1, with a tentative D call TRBD1 (6 bases). Germline CDR1 and CDR2: MNHEY and SMNVEV (reference sequence). The CDR3 is made up of 16 amino acids. V was pared by 5 bases and J by 3 bases, with 17 bases between.

The chain employs TRBV27 and TRBJ2-3; D remains ambiguous. V was cut by 6 bases and J by 3 bases, with 13 bases left in between. Germline V gene lookup returns CDR1 MNHEY and CDR2 SMNVEV (reference sequence). The CDR3 has 14 residues. The CDR3 DNA reads as TGTGCCAGCAGCCAACCTCGATTAACAGATACGCAGTATTTT. This gives the protein CASSQPRLTDTQYF.

The chain is built from TRBV6-2 or TRBV6-3 and TRBJ1-1; D remains ambiguous. The CDR3 loop spans 14 amino acids. The germline CDR1 and CDR2 sequences are MNHEY and SVGEGT. V was cut by 4 bases and J by 1 base, with 10 bases left in between. CDR3 DNA: TGTGCCAGCAGTTTCCCTAGCAGGAACACTGAAGCTTTCTTT. As protein: CASSFPSRNTEAFF.

The chain couples TRBV19 to TRBJ1-3; D uncertain. This CDR3 is 15 amino acids long. CDR1 is LNHDA and CDR2 is SQIVND in the germline V gene (reference sequence). V was clipped by 7 bases and J by 0 bases, with 13 bases between them. The CDR3 sequence is CASTGRTLSGNTIYF. The CDR3 DNA follows: TGTGCCAGTACCGGACGAACCCTCTCTGGAAACACCATATATTTT.

The chain uses TRBV6-4 and TRBJ1-1; TRBD1 matches 8 bases. V lost 4 bases, J lost 2 bases, and 6 bases stayed unmatched. This CDR3 contains 15 residues. In germline, CDR1 is MRHNA, CDR2 SNTAGT. The DNA of the CDR3 is TGTGCCAGCAGTGTTAGTGGACAGGGAAACACTGAAGCTTTCTTT. Protein sequence: CASSVSGQGNTEAFF.

V usage is TRBV28 and J usage is TRBJ1-2, with D hard to call. CDR1 is MDHEN and CDR2 is SYDVKM in the germline V gene. The V and J ends lost 2 bases and 5 bases respectively, with 12 bases between them. The CDR3 sequence is 14 residues long. CDR3 loop: CASSLAMGGYGYTF. The CDR3 coding sequence is TGTGCCAGCAGTTTAGCGATGGGTGGGTATGGCTACACCTTC.

The chain couples TRBV7-2 to TRBJ1-6; no definite D call. Germline V lookup: CDR1 SGHTA, CDR2 FQGNSA. V lost 5 bases and J 6 bases, leaving 14 bases between the germline ends. The CDR3 totals 15 residues. The CDR3 loop is CASSPGLGPNSPLHF. DNA for the CDR3: TGTGCCAGCAGCCCCGGGCTTGGGCCTAATTCACCCCTCCACTTT. Full variable domain (remainder filled in from reference TRBV7-2 and TRBJ1-6): GAGVSQSPSNKVTEKGKDVELRCDPISGHTALYWYRQSLGQGLEFLIYFQGNSAPDKSGLPSDRFSAERTGGSVSTLTIQRTQQEDSAVYLCASSPGLGPNSPLHFGNGTRLTVT.

V usage is TRBV15 and J usage is TRBJ1-1; the D is unclear. Per germline, CDR1 LNHNV and CDR2 YYDKDF (reference sequence). The V gene lost 0 bases and the J gene lost 3 bases, with 14 bases spanning the gap. The CDR3 contains 16 residues. CDR3: CATSRDLRQVYTEAFF. For the CDR3, the DNA is TGTGCCACCAGCAGAGATCTGAGGCAGGTTTACACTGAAGCTTTCTTT.

This sequence joins TRBV7-2 and TRBJ1-1; D possibly corresponds to TRBD1 (6 bases). V was shortened by 3 bases and J by 5 bases, with 13 bases between the two germline ends. The CDR3 is made up of 14 amino acids. Germline CDR1 is SGHTA and CDR2 is FQGNSA. The CDR3 nucleotides read TGTGCCAGCAGCTTGGGTCCGGGGGCAACTGAAGCTTTCTTT. As protein: CASSLGPGATEAFF.

The table lists this clone with a few counts. The V call is TRBV7-2, the J call TRBJ2-1; 8 bases match TRBD1. The germline V gene has CDR1 SGHTA and CDR2 FQGNSA. Trimming took 6 bases from V and 7 from J; bases not matched to a gene: 11. The CDR3 is made up of 15 amino acids. CDR3 sequence (DNA): TGTGCCAGCAGAGGGGGGCAGGGGGCGCGTAATGAGCAGTTCTTC. Its protein product is CASRGGQGARNEQFF.

This clone was found a few times. This CDR3 is CASSSSDTQYF. The CDR3 coding sequence is TGTGCCAGCAGTTCTTCAGATACGCAGTATTTT. J is TRBJ2-3 and V is TRBV27; D not resolved. Trimming stripped 4 bases from V and 4 bases from J, with 3 bases between. There are 11 residues in the CDR3. Germline V gene data show CDR1 as MNHEY and CDR2 as SMNVEV (reference sequence).

The J gene is TRBJ1-2, the V gene TRBV24-1, with 8 bases lining up with TRBD1. Per germline, CDR1 KGHDR and CDR2 SFDVKD. Trimming cost V 4 bases and J 3 bases; bases outside gene matches: 3. The CDR3 loop spans 14 amino acids. The CDR3 loop is CATSEMDRDYGYTF. The CDR3 DNA is TGTGCCACCAGTGAAATGGACAGGGACTATGGCTACACCTTC.

V is TRBV7-3 and J is TRBJ2-7; TRBD2 aligns across 10 bases. CDR3 length equals 16 residues. Germline V gene sequence: CDR1 SGHTA, CDR2 FQGTGA. With 5 bases clipped from V and 7 bases from J, the junction kept 14 bases outside the gene matches. The CDR3 sequence: CASSARLASGRGEQYF. The CDR3 DNA reads TGTGCCAGCAGCGCCCGTCTGGCTAGCGGGAGAGGGGAGCAGTACTTC.

This clone showed up just a few times. This chain uses TRBV7-6 with TRBJ2-2; D gene unclear. CDR1 and CDR2 (germline): SGHVS, FNYEAQ. This CDR3 is built from 16 residues. V lost 2 bases and J 5 bases, leaving 15 bases between the germline ends. The CDR3 nucleotides are TGTGCCAGCAGCTTAAGCCTCTTAGTTCGGACCGGGGAGCTGTTTTTT. Translating gives CASSLSLLVRTGELFF.

This chain links TRBV7-8 with TRBJ2-6; D perhaps matches TRBD1 (6 bases). Germline values: CDR1 SGHVS, CDR2 FQNEAQ. Trimming removed 1 base from V and 2 bases from J, with 12 bases in between. This CDR3 spans 17 amino acids. This CDR3 reads CASSLVVGAPGANVLTF. DNA of the CDR3: TGTGCCAGCAGCTTAGTGGTGGGGGCACCTGGGGCCAACGTCCTGACTTTC.

V and J are TRBV19 and TRBJ1-2, with D perhaps TRBD1 (5 bases). The V end lost 6 bases, the J end lost 0 bases, and 11 bases lay between the germline ends. CDR3 size: 14 residues. In germline, CDR1 is LNHDA, CDR2 SQIVND (reference sequence). CDR3 bases: TGTGCCAGTAGACTGGCGGGGGCTAACTATGGCTACACCTTC. This codes for CASRLAGANYGYTF.

This chain joins TRBV16 and TRBJ1-2; 7 nucleotides align to TRBD1. CDR1 is KGHSY and CDR2 is FQNENV in the germline V gene. The length of the CDR3 is 15 residues. V lost 0 bases to trimming and J lost 4 bases; unmatched junction nucleotides: 5. CDR3 bases: TGTGCCAGCAGCCAATCGGTGACAGGGAGCTATGGCTACACCTTC. It encodes CASSQSVTGSYGYTF.

The rearrangement joins TRBV6-5 to TRBJ2-5; 12 positions match TRBD2. Germline V gene sequence: CDR1 MNHEY, CDR2 SVGAGI. With V trimmed by 0 bases and J by 4 bases, 0 bases remained unmatched. The CDR3 length is 15 residues. In DNA form, the CDR3 reads TGTGCCAGCAGTTACTCGACTAGCGGGAGAGAGACCCAGTACTTC. Protein sequence: CASSYSTSGRETQYF.

This chain uses TRBV6-5 with TRBJ2-7, with 9 bases lining up with TRBD1. The CDR3 consists of 15 residues. J was trimmed by 5 bases and V by 7 bases; bases with no gene match: 12. The V gene's germline CDR1 is MNHEY and CDR2 SVGAGI. The CDR3 DNA reads TGTGCCAGCATCTCCGCCGGGACAGGGATCCACGAGCAGTACTTC. Protein product: CASISAGTGIHEQYF.

The chain combines TRBV28 with TRBJ1-3; D possibly corresponds to TRBD1 (5 bases). V was trimmed by 5 bases and J by 1 base, leaving 18 bases between them. CDR3 length equals 17 residues. Germline assignment: CDR1 MDHEN and CDR2 SYDVKM. CDR3 region: CASSPSRGVRSGNTIYF. The CDR3 DNA sequence: TGTGCCAGCAGTCCTTCCCGGGGCGTACGATCTGGAAACACCATATATTTT.

V usage is TRBV21-1 and J usage is TRBJ1-4; no DNA check was done on the table's D call, TRBD1. TRBV21-1 is a pseudogene locus. CDR3 length equals 21 residues. CDR3 DNA: TGTGCCAGCAGCAAAGGAGTTACAGGGGGCGATTTTATTCGCGCTGGGGAAAAACTGTTTTTT. Translation: CASSKGVTGGDFIRAGEKLFF.

The chain carries TRBV6-5 and TRBJ1-1; D is ambiguous. The CDR3 has 15 amino acids. Between the trimmed V and J ends, which lost 4 bases and 2 bases, there was a span of 14 bases. CDR1 is MNHEY and CDR2 is SVGAGI in the germline V gene. The CDR3 DNA sequence: TGTGCCAGCAGTTCCACATATAAGGGCAACACTGAAGCTTTCTTT. Protein sequence: CASSSTYKGNTEAFF.